This entry lists 27 T cell receptor beta chains sequenced from one sample in a study of blood T cell repertoires in COVID-19. Using immunoSEQ multiplex PCR, the repertoire was profiled, and TCRdb retains in-frame clones only, with some absent. Among some 400,000 clones listed, around nine tenths were seen once. The sequencing input was PBMCs or T cells enriched from blood (not recorded which). The receptors were sampled from a woman aged 25 to 39 who had recovered from COVID-19.

The rearrangement uses TRBV5-1 and TRBJ1-1, with 8 positions matching TRBD1. This CDR3 is 16 amino acids long. In germline, CDR1 is SGHRS, CDR2 YFSETQ. Losses at the gene ends were 0 bases for V and 0 bases for J; bases not matched to a gene: 4. The CDR3 DNA is TGCGCCAGCAGCTTGGAGGGGACAGGCATGAACACTGAAGCTTTCTTT. Protein: CASSLEGTGMNTEAFF.

V usage is TRBV5-1 and J usage is TRBJ2-3; TRBD2 matches 10 bases. Per germline, CDR1 SGHRS and CDR2 YFSETQ. Trimming at V came to 5 bases and at J to 1 base, leaving 4 bases not matched to a gene. The CDR3 loop spans 15 amino acids. CDR3: CASRLAGDRTDTQYF. As DNA, the CDR3 is TGCGCCAGCAGGCTAGCGGGGGACCGCACAGATACGCAGTATTTT. Supplemented by reference TRBV5-1 and TRBJ2-3, the full variable domain reads KAGVTQTPRYLIKTRGQQVTLSCSPISGHRSVSWYQQTPGQGLQFLFEYFSETQRNKGNFPGRFSGRQFSNSRSEMNVSTLELGDSALYLCASRLAGDRTDTQYFGPGTRLTVL.

The rearrangement links TRBV30 to TRBJ2-3, with 10 bases that match TRBD1. This CDR3 is built from 19 residues. Germline CDR1 and CDR2: GTSNPN and SVGIG (reference sequence). Trimming at V came to 2 bases and at J to 4 bases, leaving 18 bases not matched to a gene. The DNA of the CDR3 is TGTGCCTGGAGTTTGGCCATCCCGAGACAGGGGGCAGCGTCAGATACGCAGTATTTT. It is translated as CAWSLAIPRQGAASDTQYF.

The V gene is TRBV19, the J gene TRBJ2-7, with D unresolved. The CDR3 covers 9 residues. From germline, CDR1 is LNHDA and CDR2 SQIVND (reference sequence). CDR3 bases: TGTGCCAGTAGTATAGAGGCTCTGGTC. Residues: CASSIEALV.

The chain recombines TRBV6-5 with TRBJ1-2; no firm D call. Per the germline V gene, CDR1 is MNHEY and CDR2 is SVGAGI. Trimming left V 5 bases short and J 4 bases short, with 14 bases between. The CDR3 is 14 residues long. CDR3: CASSTPGGGYGYTF. In nucleotides, the CDR3 is TGTGCCAGCAGTACACCTGGTGGTGGCTATGGCTACACCTTC.

The V and J genes are TRBV7-2 and TRBJ2-4, with 14 bases identical to TRBD2. Germline lookup yields CDR1 SGHTA and CDR2 FQGNSA. CDR3 length equals 17 residues. Losses at the gene ends were 5 bases for V and 6 bases for J; bases not matched to a gene: 9. CDR3 sequence (DNA): TGTGCCAGCAGCCCCGGACTAGCGGGGGGCCATGGAAACATTCAGTACTTC. This encodes CASSPGLAGGHGNIQYF. Combining the CDR3 with reference TRBV7-2 and TRBJ2-4 gives the whole variable domain GAGVSQSPSNKVTEKGKDVELRCDPISGHTALYWYRQSLGQGLEFLIYFQGNSAPDKSGLPSDRFSAERTGGSVSTLTIQRTQQEDSAVYLCASSPGLAGGHGNIQYFGAGTRLSVL.

The genes are TRBV12-3 or TRBV12-4 and TRBJ1-1, with D possibly TRBD1 on 5 matching bases. The CDR3 spans 12 residues. Deletions cut 4 bases from V and 9 bases from J, with 12 bases between. CDR3 in amino acids: CASSSTELKAFF. DNA of the CDR3: TGTGCCAGCAGTTCGACAGAATTAAAAGCTTTCTTT.

This chain uses TRBV7-2 with TRBJ1-4; a weak D match, TRBD1 (5 bases). Trimming removed 1 base at V and 8 bases at J, with 20 bases between. The CDR3 length is 17 residues. CDR1 is SGHTA, CDR2 FQGNSA, per germline. In nucleotides, the CDR3 is TGTGCCAGCAGCTTAGAATTTTCGGGGGGAGTAAAGGAAAAACTGTTTTTT. Its translation is CASSLEFSGGVKEKLFF.

This chain links TRBV30 with TRBJ1-5; D may be TRBD1 (6 bases). This CDR3 comprises 16 residues. The V end was cut by 2 bases, the J end by 2 bases, with 16 bases between. Germline CDR1 and CDR2: GTSNPN and SVGIG (reference sequence). CDR3 loop: CAWSPGHAQGNQPQHF. CDR3 DNA sequence: TGTGCCTGGAGTCCGGGACACGCTCAGGGCAATCAGCCCCAGCATTTT.

The chain couples TRBV7-9 to TRBJ1-4; D uncertain. Trimming removed 1 base from V and 15 bases from J, with 9 bases in between. This CDR3 comprises 11 residues. Germline-derived CDR1 and CDR2 are SEHNR and FQNEAQ (reference sequence). Written as DNA, the CDR3 is TGTGCCAGCAGCTTAGGTCCGGAGGTGTTTTTT. Translation: CASSLGPEVFF.

The V call is TRBV2, the J call TRBJ1-3, with D perhaps matching TRBD1 (6 bases). The CDR3 has 16 amino acids. The germline CDR1 and CDR2 sequences are SNHLY and FYNNEI. V lost 6 bases and J 1 base, leaving 16 bases between the germline ends. As DNA, the CDR3 is TGTGCCAGCAGGGGGGACACCGGGGGGTCTGGAAACACCATATATTTT. Amino acids: CASRGDTGGSGNTIYF.

The V and J genes are TRBV19 and TRBJ1-5; tentative D call: TRBD1 (6 bases). The CDR3 contains 16 residues. Trimming stripped 4 bases from V and 0 bases from J, with 13 bases between. Germline V gene data show CDR1 as LNHDA and CDR2 as SQIVND (reference sequence). CDR3 loop: CASSRYREGSNQPQHF. CDR3 in DNA: TGTGCCAGTAGTAGATACAGGGAAGGTAGCAATCAGCCCCAGCATTTT.

J is TRBJ2-7 and V is TRBV9; the D gene is possibly TRBD2 (7 bases). The V end lost 4 bases, the J end lost 4 bases, and 15 bases lay between the germline ends. Per germline, CDR1 SGDLS and CDR2 YYNGEE. The CDR3 runs to 14 residues. The CDR3 loop reads CASSPQGGGYEQYF. CDR3 DNA: TGTGCCAGCAGCCCCCAAGGGGGGGGGTACGAGCAGTACTTC.

The chain couples TRBV7-9 to TRBJ1-2, with a tentative D call TRBD1 (5 bases). In germline, CDR1 is SEHNR, CDR2 FQNEAQ (reference sequence). The CDR3 has 14 amino acids. The V end lost 10 bases, the J end lost 2 bases, and 17 bases lay between the germline ends. The CDR3 sequence is CATTNRQSNYGYTF. CDR3 sequence (DNA): TGTGCCACTACCAATAGACAGTCAAACTATGGCTACACCTTC. Together with reference TRBV7-9 and TRBJ1-2, the CDR3 gives the full variable domain: DTGVSQNPRHKITKRGQNVTFRCDPISEHNRLYWYRQTLGQGPEFLTYFQNEAQLEKSRLLSDRFSAERPKGSFSTLEIQRTEQGDSAMYLCATTNRQSNYGYTFGSGTRLTVV.

The chain carries TRBV7-9 and TRBJ1-1; possibly TRBD1 for D (6 bases). Trimming left V 1 base short and J 4 bases short, with 13 bases between. Germline V gene data show CDR1 as SEHNR and CDR2 as FQNEAQ (reference sequence). The CDR3 is 15 residues long. This CDR3 reads CASSLGPQGFTEAFF. In DNA form, the CDR3 reads TGTGCCAGCAGCTTAGGCCCACAGGGATTCACTGAAGCTTTCTTT.

The chain is built from TRBV25-1 and TRBJ1-1; 9 nucleotides agree with TRBD1. The CDR3 contains 14 residues. Trimming took 1 base from V and 11 from J; bases not matched to a gene: 8. Looked up from germline, CDR1 is MGHDK and CDR2 is SYGVNS. The CDR3 spells CASSEWGEGQGAFF. The CDR3, as DNA: TGTGCCAGCAGTGAATGGGGGGAGGGACAGGGCGCTTTCTTT.

In its sample, this clone was seen once. The genes are TRBV28 and TRBJ1-6; no reliable D call. Germline V gene sequence: CDR1 MDHEN, CDR2 SYDVKM. V was shortened by 2 bases and J by 18 bases, with 17 bases between the two germline ends. The CDR3 totals 13 residues. Here the CDR3 reads CASSLRLVQVAHF. CDR3 nucleotides: TGTGCCAGCAGTTTACGGCTGGTGCAGGTCGCCCACTTT.

This sequence joins TRBV6-5 and TRBJ2-3; 12 bases agree with TRBD2. The trim removed 5 bases at V and 9 bases at J, leaving 3 bases unmatched. The CDR3 is made up of 13 amino acids. Germline values: CDR1 MNHEY, CDR2 SVGAGI. The CDR3 region has the DNA TGTGCCAGCAGTATTGGGACTAGCGGGACGCAGTATTTT. Translation gives CASSIGTSGTQYF.

Only one count was recorded for this clone. The rearrangement uses TRBV30 and TRBJ2-7, with D uncertain. The CDR3 consists of 11 residues. Per germline, CDR1 GTSNPN and CDR2 SVGIG (reference sequence). The V end was cut by 2 bases, the J end by 5 bases, with 7 bases between. The CDR3 coding sequence is TGTGCCTGGAGTACAGCCGACGAGCAGTACTTC. Translated, it gives CAWSTADEQYF.

The gene calls are TRBV28 and TRBJ2-1; perhaps TRBD2 as D (5 bases). The V and J ends lost 5 bases and 0 bases respectively, with 8 bases between them. The CDR3 is made up of 14 amino acids. Germline CDR1 reads MDHEN; CDR2 reads SYDVKM. The CDR3 spells CASSVEGSYNEQFF. The CDR3, as DNA: TGTGCCAGCAGTGTCGAGGGCTCCTACAATGAGCAGTTCTTC. Drawing the rest from reference TRBV28 and TRBJ2-1, the complete variable domain is DVKVTQSSRYLVKRTGEKVFLECVQDMDHENMFWYRQDPGLGLRLIYFSYDVKMKEKGDIPEGYSVSREKKERFSLILESASTNQTSMYLCASSVEGSYNEQFFGPGTRLTVL.

The rearrangement links TRBV12-5 to TRBJ2-3; D perhaps matches TRBD1 (6 bases). The V gene's germline CDR1 is LGHNT and CDR2 FRNRAP. The V gene lost 2 bases and the J gene lost 5 bases, with 14 bases spanning the gap. This CDR3 contains 15 residues. CDR3 sequence reads: CASGLKSGAGDTQYF. CDR3 DNA: TGTGCTAGTGGTTTGAAATCAGGGGCAGGAGATACGCAGTATTTT.

The gene calls are TRBV3-1 (or the pseudogene TRBV3-2) and TRBJ1-2; the match to TRBD1 covers 7 bases. CDR1 and CDR2 from the germline V gene are LGHDT and YNNKEL (reference sequence). V lost 0 bases to trimming and J lost 4 bases; unmatched junction nucleotides: 2. The CDR3 extends over 14 amino acids. In DNA form, the CDR3 reads TGTGCCAGCAGCCAAGAAAGGACAGGCTATGGCTACACCTTC. Amino acids: CASSQERTGYGYTF.

V is TRBV29-1 and J is TRBJ1-2; TRBD1 matches 9 bases. The CDR3 consists of 13 residues. V dropped 0 bases and J dropped 7; count of bases not matched to a gene: 3. CDR1 SQVTM and CDR2 ANQGSEA come from the germline V gene. The CDR3 region is CSVEDPTGGGYTF. In DNA, the CDR3 is TGCAGCGTTGAAGATCCGACAGGGGGTGGCTACACCTTC. Full variable domain (missing parts from reference TRBV29-1 and TRBJ1-2): SAVISQKPSRDICQRGTSLTIQCQVDSQVTMMFWYRQQPGQSLTLIATANQGSEATYESGFVIDKFPISRPNLTFSTLTVSNMSPEDSSIYLCSVEDPTGGGYTFGSGTRLTVV.

The chain couples TRBV28 to TRBJ1-5, with D tentatively TRBD1 (5 bases). V lost 5 bases, J lost 2 bases, and 10 bases lay in between. The CDR3 is made up of 14 amino acids. Per germline, CDR1 MDHEN and CDR2 SYDVKM. The CDR3 DNA reads as TGTGCCAGCAGTGGGGGGGGAGGCAATCAGCCCCAGCATTTT. This sequence encodes CASSGGGGNQPQHF.

As concerns this clone: A junction boundary mismatches the germline segment, possibly from a read error. The J gene is TRBJ2-7, the V gene TRBV7-9; TRBD2 might be the D (7 bases). Germline V gene sequence: CDR1 SEHNR, CDR2 FQNEAQ (reference sequence). The CDR3 has 12 amino acids. The CDR3 nucleotides are TGTGCCAGCAGCGGGGGGGCAGGACCGTCGAACTTC. It codes for CASSGGAGPSNF. Full variable domain (rest looked up from reference TRBV7-9 and TRBJ2-7): DTGVSQNPRHKITKRGQNVTFRCDPISEHNRLYWYRQTLGQGPEFLTYFQNEAQLEKSRLLSDRFSAERPKGSFSTLEIQRTEQGDSAMYLCASSGGAGPSNFGPGTRLTVT.

The chain couples TRBV12-5 to TRBJ2-7, with a tentative D call TRBD1 (6 bases). V gave up 4 bases and J gave up 4 bases, with 20 bases separating them. The germline CDR1 and CDR2 sequences are LGHNT and FRNRAP. The CDR3 has 16 residues. The CDR3 sequence: CASGSGTRATPYEQYF. CDR3 nucleotide sequence: TGTGCTAGTGGTTCCGGGACACGCGCTACACCATACGAGCAGTACTTC. Full variable domain (missing parts from reference TRBV12-5 and TRBJ2-7): DARVTQTPRHKVTEMGQEVTMRCQPILGHNTVFWYRQTMMQGLELLAYFRNRAPLDDSGMPKDRFSAEMPDATLATLKIQPSEPRDSAVYFCASGSGTRATPYEQYFGPGTRLTVT.

V usage is TRBV6-4 and J usage is TRBJ1-5, with D unresolved. CDR1 and CDR2 from the germline V gene are MRHNA and SNTAGT. The CDR3 length is 13 residues. The V end lost 5 bases, the J end lost 0 bases, and 5 bases lay between the germline ends. The CDR3 spells CASSLDSNQPQHF. The DNA of the CDR3 is TGTGCCAGCAGTTTAGATAGCAATCAGCCCCAGCATTTT.